This entry concerns a single TCR beta chain. The record originates from a study of blood T cell repertoires in COVID-19. The J segment lost 2 bases and the V segment lost 4 bases, leaving 3 bases of the junction unmatched. The CDR3 contains 15 residues. Germline V gene data show CDR1 as MGHRA and CDR2 as YSYEKL. The repertoire was sequenced with immunoSEQ multiplex PCR; TCRdb's copy has only in-frame clones and lacks some. The data show approximately 200,000 clones, roughly 94% seen once. This receptor was obtained from a man aged 30 to 39 with COVID-19, enrolled during active disease. Material: peripheral blood. The chain uses TRBV4-1 and TRBJ1-2; 11 bases map to TRBD1. The CDR3 loop is CASSPGQGANYGYTF. The CDR3 nucleotides read TGCGCCAGCAGCCCAGGACAGGGGGCGAACTATGGCTACACCTTC.